This T cell receptor (beta chain) was identified in a study of identical twins. Study-wide results and caveats: Twin-shared out-of-frame alpha sequences were enriched for low generation probability.

On this clonotype: Its antigen is undetermined.

V gave up 0 bases and J gave up 3 bases, with 17 bases separating them. The CDR3 is 17 amino acids. Germline V gene lookup returns CDR1 MNHEY and CDR2 SVGAGI. Each cDNA held unique molecular identifiers, and template switching gave it a universal primer site. From the 5' RACE reads, TCRdb called clonotypes with MiXCR, one entry per CDR3 protein. Of some 1,700,000 distinct CDR3 sequences in the sample, about 30% were seen once. The donors were all healthy and Caucasian. V gene TRBV6-5 combines with J gene TRBJ1-1, with unresolved D. The receptor comes from a newborn girl in good health. Sequencing was carried out using cord blood. The CDR3 spells CASSYSIGRKVDTEAFF. In DNA, the CDR3 is TGTGCCAGCAGTTACTCGATAGGCAGGAAGGTCGACACTGAAGCTTTCTTT.